This T cell receptor (beta chain) was documented in a study of T cell repertoires in cytomegalovirus infection. This CDR3 has 15 residues. Germline CDR1 MDHEN, CDR2 SYDVKM. The V and J ends lost 7 bases and 3 bases respectively, with 15 bases between them. Using its own MiXCR run on the reads, TCRdb lists one record per CDR3 protein. Of hundreds of thousands of distinct CDR3 sequences listed, about a third were seen once; the top ten hold about 2.8%. On this clonotype: Antigen specificity is unknown.

General study results and limits: Ex vivo responses were dominated by HLA-C-restricted CMV-specific TCR beta clonotypes.

The rearrangement uses TRBV28 and TRBJ2-2, with D maybe TRBD2 (6 bases). The source is a human donor in good health (CMV status not recorded). Some clones in this sample may be carry-over from other donors' samples. The source material was PBMCs. The CDR3 protein is CASKGRQFHTGELFF. The CDR3 DNA sequence: TGTGCCAGCAAAGGGAGGCAGTTCCACACCGGGGAGCTGTTTTTT.